One TCR beta chain is described in this entry. Authors' methods: By means of reference gene primer amplification, nucleated cell counts were estimated. Produced via immunoSEQ multiplex PCR; TCRdb's table is partial and in-frame only. The V and J calls and clone size are taken from that table; D and trimming were inferred from the DNA. The sample includes about 69,000 clones, about four fifths of them seen just once. This sample was included in a study of blood T cell repertoires in COVID-19. Overall study context: Samples of COVID-19 (acute and convalescent) were obtained from the United States, Italy and Spain. The analysed material was cDNA or gDNA that came from T cells, B-cell-depleted T cells, or PBMCs.

Trimming removed 1 base from V and 0 bases from J; junction bases left unmatched: 3. Germline CDR1 and CDR2: SGHRS and YFSETQ. The CDR3 extends over 15 amino acids. The sequence came from a woman at least 80 years old with acute or convalescent COVID-19. The specimen was peripheral blood. The chain links TRBV5-1 to TRBJ1-2; 7 bases agree with TRBD1. The CDR3 DNA reads TGCGCCAGCAGCTTGTGGCAGGGGGCTAACTATGGCTACACCTTC. Its translation is CASSLWQGANYGYTF.